Listed here are 27 T cell receptor beta chains from one sample, sequenced in a study of PD-1 blockade in classical Hodgkin lymphoma. Assay: immunoSEQ multiplex PCR; the TCRdb copy retains only in-frame clones and omits some. This sample has 25,000 to 30,000 clones, with around three quarters found just once. Documented time point: cycle 4 day 1 (C4D1), after six to seven weeks of nivolumab. After autologous stem cell transplantation all patients relapsed, and prior brentuximab vedotin exposure differed between cohorts. Sequenced here: peripheral blood mononuclear cells (PBMCs), sampled before the fourth cycle of nivolumab. Receptors were obtained from a human donor with classical Hodgkin lymphoma.

The chain is built from TRBV19 and TRBJ2-1; 10 bases are shared with TRBD2. After removal of 6 bases from V and 5 bases from J, the junction contained 7 bases not matched to a gene. The CDR3 runs 15 residues. Looked up from germline, CDR1 is LNHDA and CDR2 is SQIVND (reference sequence). CDR3 in amino acids: CASRLLAGLNNEQFF. The CDR3, as DNA: TGTGCCAGTAGATTACTAGCGGGGCTAAACAATGAGCAGTTCTTC.

This rearrangement joins TRBV10-3 to TRBJ2-7; possibly TRBD2 for D (5 bases). Per germline, CDR1 ENHRY and CDR2 SYGVKD. Trimming removed 5 bases at V and 5 bases at J, with 7 bases between. The CDR3 consists of 11 residues. The DNA for the CDR3 is TGTGCCATCAGTCCCGGGAACGAGCAGTACTTC. It yields the protein CAISPGNEQYF.

The genes are TRBV28 and TRBJ1-5; D might be TRBD1 (5 bases). There are 15 residues in the CDR3. The V end was cut by 8 bases, the J end by 0 bases, with 14 bases between. Germline V gene data show CDR1 as MDHEN and CDR2 as SYDVKM. CDR3 sequence reads: CASLRGTLSNQPQHF. The CDR3 DNA follows: TGTGCCAGCCTCCGGGGGACTCTTAGCAATCAGCCCCAGCATTTT.

DNA of the CDR3: TGTGCCAGCAGGACTAGCGGGCGTTACAATGAGCAGTTCTTC. Amino acid sequence: CASRTSGRYNEQFF. V is TRBV6-1 and J is TRBJ2-1, with 10 bases fitting TRBD2. Germline assignment: CDR1 MNHNS and CDR2 SASEGT. Unmatched junction bases numbered 3, after V lost 6 bases and J lost 4 bases. The CDR3 runs 14 residues.

This sequence joins TRBV2 and TRBJ2-7, with TRBD2 matching 11 bases. CDR1 is SNHLY and CDR2 is FYNNEI in the germline V gene. The CDR3 is made up of 16 amino acids. J was trimmed by 4 bases and V by 3 bases; bases with no gene match: 8. The DNA of the CDR3 is TGTGCCAGCAGTGAGGAGGTAGCGGGAGGGCCTTACGAGCAGTACTTC. Translation: CASSEEVAGGPYEQYF.

The CDR3 loop reads CASSLSPPSEQYF. Written as DNA, the CDR3 is TGTGCCAGCAGTTTATCCCCCCCCAGCGAGCAGTACTTC. The rearrangement links TRBV27 to TRBJ2-7; no firm D call. Germline-derived CDR1 and CDR2 are MNHEY and SMNVEV (reference sequence). V was pared by 0 bases and J by 6 bases, with 9 bases between. The CDR3 has 13 amino acids.

The chain has TRBV7-9 and TRBJ2-2; D could derive from TRBD1 or TRBD2 (5 bases each). The germline CDR1 and CDR2 sequences are SEHNR and FQNEAQ (reference sequence). CDR3 size: 16 residues. Trimming stripped 1 base from V and 4 bases from J, with 13 bases between. CDR3 protein: CASSLGSGTSTGELFF. CDR3 in DNA: TGTGCCAGCAGCTTAGGCTCAGGGACCAGCACCGGGGAGCTGTTTTTT.

This sequence joins TRBV2 and TRBJ2-1; no firm D call. Between the trimmed V and J ends, which lost 1 base and 6 bases, there was a span of 1 base. Germline assignment: CDR1 SNHLY and CDR2 FYNNEI. CDR3 length: 11 residues. CDR3 sequence reads: CASSEVNEQFF. The CDR3 DNA reads TGTGCCAGCAGTGAAGTCAATGAGCAGTTCTTC.

The chain combines TRBV5-1 with TRBJ2-7; D gene uncertain. CDR1 and CDR2 (germline): SGHRS, YFSETQ. This CDR3 comprises 12 residues. Trimming left V 3 bases short and J 3 bases short, with 7 bases between. The CDR3 region is CASSSGNYEQYF. The CDR3 DNA is TGCGCCAGCAGCTCGGGTAACTACGAGCAGTACTTC. Variable domain in full (rest from reference TRBV5-1 and TRBJ2-7): KAGVTQTPRYLIKTRGQQVTLSCSPISGHRSVSWYQQTPGQGLQFLFEYFSETQRNKGNFPGRFSGRQFSNSRSEMNVSTLELGDSALYLCASSSGNYEQYFGPGTRLTVT.

This chain joins TRBV7-8 and TRBJ1-1, with D hard to call. Germline values: CDR1 SGHVS, CDR2 FQNEAQ. Trimming left V 6 bases short and J 1 base short, with 9 bases between. This CDR3 is built from 13 residues. CDR3: CASSSSGNTEAFF. Here the CDR3 DNA reads TGTGCCAGCAGTTCGAGTGGGAACACTGAAGCTTTCTTT.

The J gene is TRBJ2-1, the V gene TRBV6-5, with D unclear. V was pared by 0 bases and J by 3 bases, with 3 bases between. CDR1 MNHEY and CDR2 SVGAGI come from the germline V gene. The CDR3 length is 13 residues. This CDR3 reads CASSYSSYNEQFF. CDR3 sequence (DNA): TGTGCCAGCAGTTACTCAAGCTACAATGAGCAGTTCTTC.

The chain links TRBV5-4 to TRBJ2-3; perhaps TRBD2 as D (5 bases). Germline V gene sequence: CDR1 SGHNT, CDR2 YYREEE (reference sequence). V was cut by 4 bases and J by 5 bases, with 20 bases left in between. The CDR3 sequence is 16 residues long. The CDR3: CASSSKMLAEGDTQYF. In DNA, the CDR3 is TGTGCCAGCAGCAGCAAAATGTTGGCCGAGGGAGATACGCAGTATTTT.

The CDR3 DNA is TGTGCCAGCACCTATTCGCTAGCGGGGTCTGCCAATGAGCAGTTCTTC. It yields the protein CASTYSLAGSANEQFF. The chain links TRBV28 to TRBJ2-1, with 9 bases that match TRBD2. The junction had 13 bases not matched to a gene; V was cut back by 7 bases and J by 6 bases. Germline loops: CDR1 MDHEN, CDR2 SYDVKM. This CDR3 contains 16 residues. The complete variable domain, with remaining parts taken from reference TRBV28 and TRBJ2-1, reads DVKVTQSSRYLVKRTGEKVFLECVQDMDHENMFWYRQDPGLGLRLIYFSYDVKMKEKGDIPEGYSVSREKKERFSLILESASTNQTSMYLCASTYSLAGSANEQFFGPGTRLTVL.

J is TRBJ2-2 and V is TRBV5-1, with D maybe TRBD1 (6 bases). The CDR3 is made up of 16 amino acids. V lost 4 bases and J 2 bases, leaving 15 bases between the germline ends. Germline V gives CDR1 SGHRS, CDR2 YFSETQ. CDR3 loop: CASSAGGQTNTGELFF. CDR3 bases: TGCGCCAGCAGCGCCGGAGGACAGACTAACACCGGGGAGCTGTTTTTT. The entire variable domain, with the rest obtained from reference TRBV5-1 and TRBJ2-2, is as follows: KAGVTQTPRYLIKTRGQQVTLSCSPISGHRSVSWYQQTPGQGLQFLFEYFSETQRNKGNFPGRFSGRQFSNSRSEMNVSTLELGDSALYLCASSAGGQTNTGELFFGEGSRLTVL.

The V gene is TRBV19, the J gene TRBJ2-3, with D perhaps TRBD2 (6 bases). The CDR3 extends over 13 amino acids. Deletions cut 9 bases from V and 3 bases from J, with 13 bases between. Germline loops: CDR1 LNHDA, CDR2 SQIVND (reference sequence). CDR3 nucleotides: TGTGCCAGCCACCCCCGGGAGACAGATACGCAGTATTTT. It yields the protein CASHPRETDTQYF.

The chain joins TRBV6-5 to TRBJ1-3, with 9 bases lining up with TRBD1. In germline, CDR1 is MNHEY, CDR2 SVGAGI. J lost 4 bases, V lost 2 bases, and 3 bases had no gene match. The CDR3 sequence is 15 residues long. The DNA for the CDR3 is TGTGCCAGCAGTTACGGACAGGGGCAAGGAAACACCATATATTTT. Translation gives CASSYGQGQGNTIYF.

The V gene is TRBV9, the J gene TRBJ1-1, with 10 positions matching TRBD1. The CDR3 runs 15 residues. Germline trimming cut 4 bases from V and 6 bases from J; bases unmatched to any gene: 9. Germline V gene sequence: CDR1 SGDLS, CDR2 YYNGEE. As DNA, the CDR3 is TGTGCCAGCAGCAAAGGACAGGGGGGGTACGCTGAAGCTTTCTTT. It codes for CASSKGQGGYAEAFF.

This chain connects TRBV6-6 to TRBJ2-7, with 7 bases aligning to TRBD1. CDR3 length: 13 residues. Trimming at V came to 4 bases and at J to 12 bases, leaving 12 bases not matched to a gene. Per the germline V gene, CDR1 is MNHNY and CDR2 is SVGAGI (reference sequence). The CDR3 nucleotides are TGTGCCAGCAGTTCTCCCGGGACAGTAAAACCGTACTTC. Amino acid sequence: CASSSPGTVKPYF.

The V and J genes are TRBV7-3 and TRBJ2-3; TRBD2 matches 7 bases. There are 17 residues in the CDR3. The germline V gene encodes CDR1 SGHTA and CDR2 FQGTGA. Germline trimming cut 1 base from V and 6 bases from J; bases unmatched to any gene: 13. The CDR3 here is CASSLSGSGSMADTQYF. CDR3 DNA: TGTGCCAGCAGCTTAAGCGGTAGCGGGTCGATGGCGGATACGCAGTATTTT.

This clone has just a few counts. The J gene is TRBJ1-5, the V gene TRBV5-6; 8 bases match TRBD1. Germline assignment: CDR1 SGHDT and CDR2 YYEEEE. CDR3 length equals 16 residues. The junction had 10 bases not matched to a gene; V was cut back by 4 bases and J by 4 bases. The DNA for the CDR3 is TGTGCCAGCAGCCTGAAACAGGGGGTCGGTAATCAGCCCCAGCATTTT. Translating it yields CASSLKQGVGNQPQHF.

The CDR3 is CASRLAGEYEQYF. CDR3 sequence (DNA): TGTGCCAGCAGACTAGCGGGGGAGTACGAGCAGTACTTC. The chain uses TRBV6-5 and TRBJ2-7; 11 nucleotides align to TRBD2. Germline V lookup: CDR1 MNHEY, CDR2 SVGAGI. CDR3 length: 13 residues. V lost 6 bases and J lost 4; bases outside the gene matches: 2.

V gene TRBV19 combines with J gene TRBJ2-1, with D unresolved. CDR1 LNHDA and CDR2 SQIVND come from the germline V gene (reference sequence). The CDR3 runs 15 residues. Trimming shortened V by 3 bases and J by 0 bases, and 9 bases separated the two germline ends. CDR3 protein: CASSIPRSSYNEQFF. The CDR3 bases are TGTGCCAGTAGTATTCCCCGGAGCTCCTACAATGAGCAGTTCTTC. The full variable domain, completed using reference TRBV19 and TRBJ2-1, is DGGITQSPKYLFRKEGQNVTLSCEQNLNHDAMYWYRQDPGQGLRLIYYSQIVNDFQKGDIAEGYSVSREKKESFPLTVTSAQKNPTAFYLCASSIPRSSYNEQFFGPGTRLTVL.

This clone occurred once. The chain uses TRBV29-1 and TRBJ2-3, with TRBD2 matching over 8 bases. The CDR3 runs 14 residues. With 7 bases clipped from V and 4 bases from J, the junction kept 10 bases outside the gene matches. Germline-derived CDR1 and CDR2 are SQVTM and ANQGSEA. CDR3 in DNA: TGCAGCGCCAATACCGGGACTAGGGCAGATACGCAGTATTTT. It specifies CSANTGTRADTQYF.

The chain links TRBV28 to TRBJ2-3, with D perhaps matching TRBD1 (6 bases). This CDR3 has 16 residues. V lost 5 bases, J lost 8 bases, and 23 bases lay in between. Looked up from germline, CDR1 is MDHEN and CDR2 is SYDVKM. The CDR3 reads CASSPRAVQGSGTQYF. The CDR3 DNA reads TGTGCCAGCAGTCCTCGGGCCGTTCAGGGGTCCGGTACGCAGTATTTT.

The genes are TRBV2 and TRBJ2-3; 8 bases fit TRBD2. This CDR3 has 14 amino acids. The junction had 8 bases not matched to a gene; V was cut back by 9 bases and J by 3 bases. The germline gives CDR1 SNHLY, CDR2 FYNNEI. The CDR3 spells CASFSGRLTDTQYF. DNA for the CDR3: TGTGCCAGTTTCAGCGGGAGACTGACAGATACGCAGTATTTT. Complete variable domain (other parts from reference TRBV2 and TRBJ2-3): EPEVTQTPSHQVTQMGQEVILRCVPISNHLYFYWYRQILGQKVEFLVSFYNNEISEKSEIFDDQFSVERPDGSNFTLKIRSTKLEDSAMYFCASFSGRLTDTQYFGPGTRLTVL.

This rearrangement joins TRBV7-9 to TRBJ2-1; a possible D gene is TRBD2 (5 bases). From germline, CDR1 is SEHNR and CDR2 FQNEAQ (reference sequence). Trimming took off 2 bases at V and 9 bases at J, with 17 bases between the two ends. The CDR3 extends over 15 amino acids. In DNA form, the CDR3 reads TGTGCCAGCAGCTTATCCGGGGATGCGGCGGTTGAGCAGTTCTTC. Translated: CASSLSGDAAVEQFF.

This rearrangement joins TRBV28 to TRBJ1-1; no definite D call. Trimming removed 6 bases from V and 3 bases from J, with 17 bases in between. In germline, CDR1 is MDHEN, CDR2 SYDVKM. This CDR3 contains 15 residues. The CDR3 spells CASSPPILVYTEAFF. The CDR3 DNA reads TGTGCCAGCAGCCCCCCAATCCTTGTGTACACTGAAGCTTTCTTT.